The rows below give T cell receptor beta chains drawn from one sample of a study of cytomegalovirus exposure and HLA in healthy donors. The protocol was immunoSEQ multiplex PCR, while the TCRdb copy is restricted to in-frame clones and leaves out a portion. The sample records 150,000 or so clones, 76% being singletons. Sequenced material: PBMCs. These receptors were obtained from a male donor in good health and CMV-seronegative. The CDR3 runs from the conserved cysteine through the conserved F or W. Fields, in order: D gene, V gene, clone size, J gene, CDR3 protein, CDR3 DNA. The D gene is left open where the match is weak. Only part of the rows carry a size: once, few, many, or a class if the clone is expanded.

>-|TRBV5-1|once|TRBJ1-2
CASSEGGAGYGYTF
TGCGCCAGCAGTGAGGGAGGGGCCGGCTATGGCTACACCTTC
>-|TRBV10-3|few|TRBJ2-5
CATRKGGEETQYF
TGTGCCACCAGAAAAGGGGGGGAAGAGACCCAGTACTTC
>-|TRBV19|once|TRBJ1-2
CASSIARNYGYTF
TGTGCCAGTAGTATTGCCAGGAACTATGGCTACACCTTC
>-|TRBV30|-|TRBJ1-4
CAWSVSATNEKLFF
TGTGCCTGGAGTGTCTCTGCAACTAATGAAAAACTGTTTTTT
>-|TRBV6-5|once|TRBJ2-6
CACWGRSGANVLTF
TGTGCCTGCTGGGGGCGCTCTGGGGCCAACGTCCTGACTTTC
>TRBD2|TRBV6-5|-|TRBJ2-7
CASRFSGDSYEQYF
TGTGCCAGCAGATTTAGCGGGGACTCCTACGAGCAGTACTTC
>TRBD1|TRBV27|-|TRBJ2-2
CASRTGAHTGELFF
TGTGCCAGCAGGACAGGGGCGCACACCGGGGAGCTGTTTTTT
>-|TRBV28|-|TRBJ2-5
CASSLEQGLWTQYF
TGTGCCAGCAGTTTGGAACAGGGCCTATGGACCCAGTACTTC
>-|TRBV4-1|-|TRBJ2-1
CASSQAVGLGAHNEQFF
TGCGCCAGCAGCCAAGCGGTGGGTCTGGGGGCCCACAATGAGCAGTTCTTC
>-|TRBV4-1|many|TRBJ1-1
CASSPPNYGAQNTEAFF
TGCGCCAGCAGCCCCCCTAACTATGGCGCACAGAACACTGAAGCTTTCTTT
>-|TRBV7-9|-|TRBJ2-1
CASSWGTGTPYNEQFF
TGTGCCAGCAGCTGGGGGACCGGGACACCTTACAATGAGCAGTTCTTC
>-|TRBV19|-|TRBJ2-1
CASSLQLYNEQFF
TGTGCCAGTAGTTTACAGCTGTACAATGAGCAGTTCTTC
>-|TRBV5-6|-|TRBJ2-1
CASSFRNEQFF
TGTGCCAGCAGCTTCCGCAATGAGCAGTTCTTC
>-|TRBV5-1|once|TRBJ1-3
CASSGGGSGNTIYF
TGCGCCAGCAGCGGCGGGGGGTCCGGAAACACCATATATTTT
>TRBD1|TRBV13|-|TRBJ1-4
CASSETGTVGRKLFF
TGTGCCAGCAGTGAAACCGGGACAGTAGGCCGAAAACTGTTTTTT
>-|TRBV2|-|TRBJ1-1
CASSGGSPSFPMNTEAFF
TGTGCCAGCAGTGGGGGCAGCCCGTCCTTTCCTATGAACACTGAAGCTTTCTTT
>TRBD2|TRBV11-3|-|TRBJ2-1
CASSLGGLAGGGNEQFF
TGTGCCAGCAGCTTAGGAGGACTAGCGGGAGGTGGCAATGAGCAGTTCTTC
>TRBD2|TRBV6-9|-|TRBJ2-1
CASHPSGRAWREQFF
TGTGCCAGCCACCCCAGCGGGAGGGCCTGGAGGGAGCAGTTCTTC
>-|TRBV16|-|TRBJ1-2
CASSQEGQASYGYTF
TGTGCCAGCAGCCAGGAGGGGCAGGCGTCCTATGGCTACACCTTC
>TRBD2|TRBV6-6|-|TRBJ2-2
CASTSAGNTGELFF
TGTGCCAGCACCTCAGCGGGAAACACCGGGGAGCTGTTTTTT
>TRBD1|TRBV7-8|-|TRBJ1-1
CASSLRGTGFYTEAFF
TGTGCCAGCAGCTTAAGGGGGACAGGGTTTTACACTGAAGCTTTCTTT
>-|TRBV28|-|TRBJ1-1
CASSFYREYPEAFF
TGTGCCAGCAGTTTTTACAGGGAGTACCCTGAAGCTTTCTTT
>TRBD1|TRBV6-6|few|TRBJ2-1
CASSLDRGGNEQFF
TGTGCCAGCAGTCTGGACAGGGGGGGCAATGAGCAGTTCTTC
>-|TRBV2|-|TRBJ2-3
CASSPDNRDTQYF
TGTGCCAGCAGTCCGGATAACAGAGATACGCAGTATTTT
>-|TRBV21-1|-|TRBJ2-7
CASSPSHPGGVLYEQYF
TGTGCCAGCAGCCCATCCCATCCGGGAGGAGTTTTATACGAGCAGTACTTC
>TRBD2|TRBV7-3|-|TRBJ2-7
CASSVGLAGGYEQYF
TGTGCCAGCAGCGTCGGACTAGCGGGGGGGTACGAGCAGTACTTC
>-|TRBV5-4|-|TRBJ1-2
CASSWASNYGYTF
TGTGCCAGCAGCTGGGCCTCTAACTATGGCTACACCTTC
>TRBD1|TRBV30|few|TRBJ1-2
CAWSLGGGYGYTF
TGTGCCTGGAGTCTAGGGGGCGGGTATGGCTACACCTTC
>-|TRBV13|once|TRBJ2-3
CASSLENTDTQYF
TGTGCCAGCAGCCTGGAGAATACAGATACGCAGTATTTT
>TRBD1|TRBV6-1|-|TRBJ1-1
CASSEPTRGQTEAFF
TGTGCCAGCAGTGAGCCCACCAGGGGGCAAACTGAAGCTTTCTTT
>-|TRBV11-2|-|TRBJ1-1
CASSLSGQTEAFF
TGTGCCAGCAGCCTATCGGGACAAACTGAAGCTTTCTTT
>-|TRBV5-1|-|TRBJ1-6
CASRPTGNPSPLHF
TGCGCCAGCAGACCAACAGGGAACCCCTCACCCCTCCACTTT
>-|TRBV28|-|TRBJ1-5
CASSPSYGNQPQHF
TGTGCCAGCAGTCCCTCCTACGGCAATCAGCCCCAGCATTTT
>TRBD1|TRBV10-3|few|TRBJ1-1
CAISDHRGNTEAFF
TGTGCCATCAGTGACCACAGGGGGAACACTGAAGCTTTCTTT
>TRBD2|TRBV7-2|few|TRBJ2-5
CASSIPSGGFETQYF
TGTGCCAGCAGCATACCTAGCGGGGGGTTCGAGACCCAGTACTTC
>-|TRBV30|-|TRBJ1-5
CAWVQRANTNQPQHF
TGTGCCTGGGTACAGAGGGCCAATACCAATCAGCCCCAGCATTTT
>-|TRBV5-1|-|TRBJ2-5
CASSWGGPQETQYF
TGCGCCAGCAGCTGGGGGGGCCCCCAAGAGACCCAGTACTTC
>TRBD1|TRBV19|-|TRBJ2-7
CASSIETGVYYEQYF
TGTGCCAGTAGTATCGAGACAGGGGTTTACTACGAGCAGTACTTC
>-|TRBV7-9|-|TRBJ1-2
CASSLSGGGYTF
TGTGCCAGCAGCTTAAGCGGGGGTGGCTACACCTTC
>-|TRBV5-6|-|TRBJ2-7
CASSLALEGDSYEQYF
TGTGCCAGCAGCTTGGCCCTGGAGGGAGATTCCTACGAGCAGTACTTC